Listed below are T cell receptor beta chains from one sample, sequenced in a study of blood T cell repertoires in COVID-19. TCRdb keeps only in-frame clones here, not all; method: immunoSEQ multiplex PCR. The data contain about 190,000 clones, around 86% of them seen just once; the ten biggest clones take up around 7%. The sample comprised peripheral blood. These receptors were obtained from a man in his forties with acute or convalescent COVID-19. Both conserved end residues are part of each CDR3. A D gene is named only where the DNA matches it firmly. Only part of the rows carry a size: once, few, many, or a class if the clone is expanded.

TRBV23-1	TRBJ2-7	.	.	CANYEGEPLPTYEQYF	TGCGCCAATTATGAGGGAGAGCCCCTACCTACCTACGAGCAGTACTTC
TRBV7-9	TRBJ2-7	many	.	CASSSGLGHLSYEQYF	TGTGCCAGCAGCTCGGGTTTAGGACACCTCTCCTACGAGCAGTACTTC
TRBV2	TRBJ2-1	.	TRBD1	CASARGNEQFF	TGTGCCAGTGCCAGGGGGAATGAGCAGTTCTTC
TRBV27	TRBJ1-5	.	TRBD1	CASRRTGTQNQPQHF	TGTGCCAGCAGACGGACAGGCACACAAAATCAGCCCCAGCATTTT
TRBV10-3	TRBJ2-5	once	.	CAISESGRLQETQYF	TGTGCCATCAGTGAGTCTGGACGACTACAAGAGACCCAGTACTTC
TRBV5-1	TRBJ1-3	.	.	CASSLAAGDGNTIYF	TGCGCCAGCAGCTTGGCGGCAGGGGACGGAAACACCATATATTTT
TRBV5-5	TRBJ2-7	.	TRBD1	CASSDRGSGYEQYF	TGTGCCAGCAGCGACAGGGGAAGCGGCTACGAGCAGTACTTC
TRBV28	TRBJ2-2	.	.	CASSLLFARGTGELFF	TGTGCCAGCAGTTTATTGTTTGCGCGGGGCACCGGGGAGCTGTTTTTT
TRBV25-1	TRBJ2-7	.	.	CASSEYNGAYEQYF	TGTGCCAGCAGTGAATATAACGGAGCCTACGAGCAGTACTTC
TRBV3-1/TRBV3-2	TRBJ2-1	.	.	CASSQYPVSYNEQFF	TGTGCCAGCAGCCAATATCCCGTCTCCTACAATGAGCAGTTCTTC
TRBV15	TRBJ2-5	.	TRBD1	CATSSPGQGQETQYF	TGTGCCACCAGCAGCCCTGGACAGGGTCAAGAGACCCAGTACTTC
TRBV15	TRBJ2-1	.	.	CATSRVRQGGGEQFF	TGTGCCACCAGCAGAGTTCGACAGGGAGGAGGGGAGCAGTTCTTC
TRBV5-1	TRBJ2-7	.	TRBD1	CASSVTDRGREQYF	TGCGCCAGCAGCGTAACTGACAGGGGGCGCGAGCAGTACTTC
TRBV29-1	TRBJ1-2	.	.	CSVEDRGTFLGYTF	TGCAGCGTTGAAGACAGGGGCACCTTCCTGGGCTACACCTTC
TRBV6-2/TRBV6-3	TRBJ2-6	.	.	CASSSLPSGANVLTF	TGTGCCAGCAGTTCCCTCCCTTCTGGGGCCAACGTCCTGACTTTC
TRBV7-6	TRBJ1-1	.	TRBD1	CASSSWTGGGNTEAFF	TGTGCCAGCAGCTCTTGGACAGGGGGGGGGAACACTGAAGCTTTCTTT
TRBV15	TRBJ2-7	.	.	CATSLLPGVPSYEQYF	TGTGCCACCAGCCTTTTACCAGGGGTTCCATCCTACGAGCAGTACTTC
TRBV7-7	TRBJ2-1	.	TRBD1	CASSLGGPSSYNEQFF	TGTGCTAGCAGCTTAGGGGGCCCAAGCTCCTACAATGAGCAGTTCTTC
TRBV5-1	TRBJ2-3	.	TRBD1	CASSLGDSFPTDTQYF	TGCGCCAGCAGCTTGGGGGACAGTTTCCCCACAGATACGCAGTATTTT
TRBV5-5	TRBJ2-5	.	.	CASSLERLLETQYF	TGTGCCAGCAGCCTGGAGCGGTTGTTAGAGACCCAGTACTTC
TRBV4-1	TRBJ1-2	.	.	CASSQVDSTYGYTF	TGCGCCAGCAGCCAAGTCGACAGTACCTATGGCTACACCTTC
TRBV27	TRBJ1-2	.	TRBD1	CASTPGQGVNGYTF	TGTGCCAGCACCCCGGGGCAGGGGGTAAATGGCTACACCTTC
TRBV5-1	TRBJ1-1	few	TRBD1	CASSLVFRGNLGGNTEAFF	TGCGCCAGCAGCTTGGTTTTCAGGGGGAATTTGGGTGGGAACACTGAAGCTTTCTTT
TRBV2	TRBJ2-7	.	TRBD2	CASRVAGATYEQYF	TGTGCCAGCAGAGTAGCGGGGGCCACCTACGAGCAGTACTTC
TRBV5-4	TRBJ1-2	.	TRBD1	CASSLDRGRTWDGYTF	TGTGCCAGCAGCTTGGACAGGGGGCGTACGTGGGATGGCTACACCTTC
TRBV5-6	TRBJ2-7	.	.	CASSSVLSREQYF	TGTGCCAGCAGCTCGGTTCTTTCCAGGGAGCAGTACTTC
TRBV28	TRBJ1-1	.	TRBD1	CASRPSPGGGGEAFF	TGTGCCAGCAGACCCAGTCCAGGGGGCGGCGGTGAAGCTTTCTTT
TRBV5-1	TRBJ1-1	.	.	CASSPRGTEAFF	TGCGCCAGCAGCCCCCGGGGAACTGAAGCTTTCTTT
TRBV5-1	TRBJ2-5	.	TRBD2	CASSLTSGEETQYF	TGCGCCAGCAGCTTGACTAGCGGGGAGGAGACCCAGTACTTC
TRBV5-5	TRBJ2-3	.	.	CASSLEQATTDTQYF	TGTGCCAGCAGCTTAGAACAGGCAACCACAGATACGCAGTATTTT
TRBV29-1	TRBJ2-3	.	TRBD2	CSVAPGGSDTQYF	TGCAGCGTCGCCCCGGGGGGATCAGATACGCAGTATTTT
TRBV2	TRBJ1-1	.	TRBD1	CASSEQGARGTEAFF	TGTGCCAGCAGCGAACAGGGGGCGCGGGGCACTGAAGCTTTCTTT
TRBV28	TRBJ1-1	.	TRBD1	CASRPTGGNTEAFF	TGTGCCAGCAGACCGACAGGGGGCAACACTGAAGCTTTCTTT
TRBV19	TRBJ1-2	.	TRBD1	CASRGTGDPNGYTF	TGTGCCAGTAGGGGGACAGGGGACCCGAATGGCTACACCTTC
TRBV5-1	TRBJ2-5	.	TRBD1	CASSSTGVGQETQYF	TGCGCCAGCAGCTCGACAGGGGTGGGGCAAGAGACCCAGTACTTC
TRBV27	TRBJ2-7	.	TRBD1	CASALRSGTGLYEQYF	TGTGCCAGCGCACTGCGGTCCGGGACAGGGTTATACGAGCAGTACTTC
TRBV10-3	TRBJ1-5	.	TRBD1	CAISESGTGFQPQHF	TGTGCCATCAGTGAGTCCGGGACAGGGTTTCAGCCCCAGCATTTT
TRBV30	TRBJ1-4	.	.	CAWGLRGAGEKLFF	TGTGCCTGGGGCCTACGGGGGGCAGGTGAAAAACTGTTTTTT
TRBV5-1	TRBJ2-1	.	.	CASSFETSSPYNEQFF	TGCGCCAGCAGCTTTGAGACATCATCCCCCTACAATGAGCAGTTCTTC
TRBV5-1	TRBJ2-5	.	.	CASSLVASPGETQYF	TGCGCCAGCAGTTTGGTGGCCAGCCCCGGGGAGACCCAGTACTTC
TRBV7-8	TRBJ1-6	few	.	CASSSTGGEGNSPLHF	TGTGCCAGCAGCTCGACCGGAGGGGAGGGTAATTCACCCCTCCACTTT
TRBV2	TRBJ1-4	.	TRBD1	CASRPMTGWDEKLFF	TGTGCCAGCAGGCCCATGACAGGGTGGGATGAAAAACTGTTTTTT
TRBV3-1/TRBV3-2	TRBJ2-7	.	TRBD1	CASSQEWTGNEQYF	TGTGCCAGCAGCCAAGAATGGACAGGGAACGAGCAGTACTTC
TRBV6-5	TRBJ1-1	few	TRBD1	CASSPGQRNTEAFF	TGTGCCAGCAGTCCGGGACAGAGGAACACTGAAGCTTTCTTT
TRBV11-3	TRBJ1-5	.	.	CASSLAERGNQPQHF	TGTGCCAGCAGCTTAGCCGAAAGGGGGAATCAGCCCCAGCATTTT
TRBV18	TRBJ2-2	few	.	CASSWSAANTGELFF	TGTGCCAGCTCCTGGAGCGCGGCGAACACCGGGGAGCTGTTTTTT
TRBV5-4	TRBJ2-5	.	.	CASSLTGTRETQYF	TGTGCCAGCAGCCTCACCGGGACAAGGGAGACCCAGTACTTC
TRBV10-2	TRBJ1-2	.	.	CASSESRLGTPNYGYTF	TGCGCCAGCAGTGAGAGTAGGCTTGGGACACCCAACTATGGCTACACCTTC
TRBV4-2	TRBJ1-5	.	TRBD1	CASSQAGGDRGSNQPQHF	TGTGCCAGCAGCCAAGCGGGAGGGGACAGGGGAAGCAATCAGCCCCAGCATTTT
TRBV30	TRBJ2-7	.	TRBD1	CAWRETGSYEQYF	TGTGCCTGGAGGGAGACAGGGTCCTACGAGCAGTACTTC
TRBV10-1	TRBJ2-7	.	.	CASSAGGAYEQYF	TGCGCCAGCAGTGCCGGCGGAGCCTACGAGCAGTACTTC
TRBV6-1	TRBJ1-1	.	.	CASSESYPGLLGTEAFF	TGTGCCAGCAGTGAGTCGTATCCGGGACTCCTGGGCACTGAAGCTTTCTTT
TRBV5-1	TRBJ2-7	.	.	CASSLGGSSYEQYF	TGCGCCAGCAGCTTGGGGGGCAGTTCCTACGAGCAGTACTTC
TRBV12-3/TRBV12-4	TRBJ2-2	.	.	CASRFTGELFF	TGTGCCTCTAGGTTCACCGGGGAGCTGTTTTTT
TRBV7-9	TRBJ1-1	.	.	CASSLSGDTEAFF	TGTGCCAGCAGCTTATCGGGGGACACTGAAGCTTTCTTT
TRBV5-1	TRBJ2-1	few	TRBD2	CASSLRTSGGLETNEQFF	TGCGCCAGCAGCCTACGGACTAGCGGGGGGCTAGAAACAAATGAGCAGTTCTTC
TRBV5-4	TRBJ2-7	.	TRBD1	CASSVGDSPYYEQYF	TGTGCCAGCAGCGTAGGGGACAGCCCTTACTACGAGCAGTACTTC